The T cell receptor beta chain under discussion was sequenced for a study of T cell repertoires in cytomegalovirus infection. The V gene end was trimmed by 3 bases and the J gene end by 2 bases; junction bases not matched to a gene: 12. The V gene's germline CDR1 is DFQATT and CDR2 SNEGSKA (reference sequence). This CDR3 is 17 amino acids long. TCRdb processed the reads anew with MiXCR; each CDR3 protein has one entry. The profile shows around 250,000 distinct CDR3 sequences, 15% to 20% of them singletons. This clonotype originated in a human donor in good health (CMV status not recorded). Some clones in this sample may be carry-over from other donors' samples. Material: CD8+ T cells from PBMCs. The rearrangement links TRBV20-1 to TRBJ2-1, with 8 bases fitting TRBD2. This chain's CDR3 is CSASDDSGTSAYNEQFF. The CDR3 DNA follows: TGCAGTGCTAGTGATGACTCCGGGACTAGTGCCTACAATGAGCAGTTCTTC.